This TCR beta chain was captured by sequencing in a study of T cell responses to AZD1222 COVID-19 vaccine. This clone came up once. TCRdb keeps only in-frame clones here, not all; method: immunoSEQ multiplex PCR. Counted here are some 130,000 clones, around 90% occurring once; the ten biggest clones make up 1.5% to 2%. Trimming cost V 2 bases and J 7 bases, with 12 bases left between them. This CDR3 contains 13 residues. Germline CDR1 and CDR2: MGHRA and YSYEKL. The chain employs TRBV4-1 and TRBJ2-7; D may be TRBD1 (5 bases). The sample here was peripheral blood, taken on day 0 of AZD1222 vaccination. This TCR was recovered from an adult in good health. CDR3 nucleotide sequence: TGCGCCAGCAGCCAACTCAGGGTCGGGGAGCAGTACTTC. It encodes CASSQLRVGEQYF.